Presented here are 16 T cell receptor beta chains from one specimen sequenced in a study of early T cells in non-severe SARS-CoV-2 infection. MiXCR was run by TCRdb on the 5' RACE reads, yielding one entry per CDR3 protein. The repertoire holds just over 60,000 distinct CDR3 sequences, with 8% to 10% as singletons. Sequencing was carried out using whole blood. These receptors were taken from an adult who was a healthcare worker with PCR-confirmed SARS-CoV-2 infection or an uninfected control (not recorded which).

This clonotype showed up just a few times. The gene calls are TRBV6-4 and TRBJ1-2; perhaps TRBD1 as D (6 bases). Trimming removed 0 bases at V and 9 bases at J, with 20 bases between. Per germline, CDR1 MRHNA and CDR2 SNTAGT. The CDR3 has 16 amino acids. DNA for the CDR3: TGTGCCAGCAGTGACTCTACCGGGACACCTATCCAACGCTACACCTTC. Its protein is CASSDSTGTPIQRYTF.

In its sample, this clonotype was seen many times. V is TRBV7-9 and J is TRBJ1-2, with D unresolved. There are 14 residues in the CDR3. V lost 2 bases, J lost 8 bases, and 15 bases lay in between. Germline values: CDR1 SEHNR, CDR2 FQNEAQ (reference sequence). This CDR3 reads CASSLNGREGGYTF. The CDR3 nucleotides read TGTGCCAGCAGCTTAAATGGACGGGAGGGAGGCTACACCTTC.

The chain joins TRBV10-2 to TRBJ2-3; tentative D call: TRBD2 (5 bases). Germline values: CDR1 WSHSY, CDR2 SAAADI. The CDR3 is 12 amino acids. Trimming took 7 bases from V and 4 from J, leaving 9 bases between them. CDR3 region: CASKREADTQYF. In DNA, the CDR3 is TGCGCCAGCAAGAGGGAAGCAGATACGCAGTATTTT.

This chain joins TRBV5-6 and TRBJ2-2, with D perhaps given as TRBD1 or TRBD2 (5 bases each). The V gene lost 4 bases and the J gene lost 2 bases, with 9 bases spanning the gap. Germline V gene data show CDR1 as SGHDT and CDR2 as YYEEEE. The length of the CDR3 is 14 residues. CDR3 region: CASSRGPNTGELFF. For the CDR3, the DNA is TGTGCCAGCAGCCGGGGACCAAACACCGGGGAGCTGTTTTTT.

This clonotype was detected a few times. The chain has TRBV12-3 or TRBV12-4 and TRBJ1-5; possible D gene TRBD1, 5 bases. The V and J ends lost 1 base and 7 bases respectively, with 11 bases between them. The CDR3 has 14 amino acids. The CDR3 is CASSLDSGRQPQHF. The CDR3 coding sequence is TGTGCCAGCAGTTTAGATTCAGGGAGGCAGCCCCAGCATTTT.

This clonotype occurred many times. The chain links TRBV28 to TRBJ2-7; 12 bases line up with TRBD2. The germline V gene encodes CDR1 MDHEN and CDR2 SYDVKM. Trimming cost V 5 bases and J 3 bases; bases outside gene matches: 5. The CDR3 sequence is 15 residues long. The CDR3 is CASSRTSGTNYEQYV. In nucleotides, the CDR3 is TGTGCCAGCAGTCGGACTAGCGGGACCAACTACGAGCAGTACGTC.

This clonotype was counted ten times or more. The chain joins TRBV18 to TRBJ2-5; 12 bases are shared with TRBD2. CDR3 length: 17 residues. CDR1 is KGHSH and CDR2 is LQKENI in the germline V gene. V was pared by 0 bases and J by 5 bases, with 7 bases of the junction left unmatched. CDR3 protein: CASSPPGLAGPRETQYF. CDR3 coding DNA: TGTGCCAGCTCACCACCCGGACTAGCGGGACCCCGGGAGACCCAGTACTTC.

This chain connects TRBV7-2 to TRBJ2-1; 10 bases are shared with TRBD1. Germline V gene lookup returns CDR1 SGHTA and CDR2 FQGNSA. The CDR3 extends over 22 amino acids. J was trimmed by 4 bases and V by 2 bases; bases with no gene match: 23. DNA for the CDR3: TGTGCCAGCAGCTTACCGAAGACAGGGGGCGAACCTCGAGTTAGATTTTACAATGAGCAGTTCTTC. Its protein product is CASSLPKTGGEPRVRFYNEQFF.

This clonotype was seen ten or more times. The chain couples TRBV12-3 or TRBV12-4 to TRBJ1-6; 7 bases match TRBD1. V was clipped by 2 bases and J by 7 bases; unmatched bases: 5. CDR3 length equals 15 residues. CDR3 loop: CASSLTGDGNSPLHF. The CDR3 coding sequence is TGTGCCAGCAGTTTAACAGGGGACGGGAATTCACCCCTCCACTTT.

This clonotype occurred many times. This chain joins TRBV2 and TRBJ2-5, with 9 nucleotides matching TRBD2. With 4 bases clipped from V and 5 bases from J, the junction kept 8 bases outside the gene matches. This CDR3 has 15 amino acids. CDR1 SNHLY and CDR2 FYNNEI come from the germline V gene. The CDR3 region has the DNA TGTGCCAGCAGTGCTACCGGGACTAGCAGCGAGACCCAGTACTTC. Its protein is CASSATGTSSETQYF.

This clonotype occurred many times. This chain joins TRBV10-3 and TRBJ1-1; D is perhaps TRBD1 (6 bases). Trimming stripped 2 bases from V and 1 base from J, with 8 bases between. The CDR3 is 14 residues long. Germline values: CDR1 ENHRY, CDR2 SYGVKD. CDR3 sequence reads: CAISEGQQNTEAFF. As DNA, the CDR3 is TGTGCCATCAGTGAGGGACAGCAGAACACTGAAGCTTTCTTT.

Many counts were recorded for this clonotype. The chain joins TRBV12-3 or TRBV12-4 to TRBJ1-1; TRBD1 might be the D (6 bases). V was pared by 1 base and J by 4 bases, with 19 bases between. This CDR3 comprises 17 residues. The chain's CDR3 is CASSLVTGGGLITEAFF. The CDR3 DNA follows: TGTGCCAGCAGTTTAGTCACGGGAGGGGGTCTTATCACTGAAGCTTTCTTT.

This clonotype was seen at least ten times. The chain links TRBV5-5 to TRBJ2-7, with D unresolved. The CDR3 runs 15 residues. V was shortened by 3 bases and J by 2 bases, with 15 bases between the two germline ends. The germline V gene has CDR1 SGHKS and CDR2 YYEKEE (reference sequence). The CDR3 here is CASSSLDLIPYEQYV. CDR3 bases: TGTGCCAGCAGCTCATTAGACTTGATCCCCTACGAGCAGTACGTC.

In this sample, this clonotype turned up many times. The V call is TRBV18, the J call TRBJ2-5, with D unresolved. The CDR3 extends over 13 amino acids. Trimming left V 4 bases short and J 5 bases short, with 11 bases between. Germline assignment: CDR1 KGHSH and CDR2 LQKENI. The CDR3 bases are TGTGCCAGCTCACGTAAGATGCAGGAGACCCAGTACTTC. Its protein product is CASSRKMQETQYF.

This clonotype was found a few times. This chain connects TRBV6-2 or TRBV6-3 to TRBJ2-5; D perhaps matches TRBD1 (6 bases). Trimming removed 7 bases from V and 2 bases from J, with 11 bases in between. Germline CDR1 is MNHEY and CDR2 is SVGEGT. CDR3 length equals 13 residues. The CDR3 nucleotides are TGTGCCAGCAACGGACAGCTTCAAGAGACCCAGTACTTC. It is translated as CASNGQLQETQYF.

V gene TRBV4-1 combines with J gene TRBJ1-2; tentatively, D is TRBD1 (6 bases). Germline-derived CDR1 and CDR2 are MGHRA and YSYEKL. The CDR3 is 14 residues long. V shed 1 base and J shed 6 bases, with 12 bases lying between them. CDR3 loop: CASSQGTEVNGYTF. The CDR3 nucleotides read TGCGCCAGCAGCCAAGGGACAGAAGTGAATGGCTACACCTTC.